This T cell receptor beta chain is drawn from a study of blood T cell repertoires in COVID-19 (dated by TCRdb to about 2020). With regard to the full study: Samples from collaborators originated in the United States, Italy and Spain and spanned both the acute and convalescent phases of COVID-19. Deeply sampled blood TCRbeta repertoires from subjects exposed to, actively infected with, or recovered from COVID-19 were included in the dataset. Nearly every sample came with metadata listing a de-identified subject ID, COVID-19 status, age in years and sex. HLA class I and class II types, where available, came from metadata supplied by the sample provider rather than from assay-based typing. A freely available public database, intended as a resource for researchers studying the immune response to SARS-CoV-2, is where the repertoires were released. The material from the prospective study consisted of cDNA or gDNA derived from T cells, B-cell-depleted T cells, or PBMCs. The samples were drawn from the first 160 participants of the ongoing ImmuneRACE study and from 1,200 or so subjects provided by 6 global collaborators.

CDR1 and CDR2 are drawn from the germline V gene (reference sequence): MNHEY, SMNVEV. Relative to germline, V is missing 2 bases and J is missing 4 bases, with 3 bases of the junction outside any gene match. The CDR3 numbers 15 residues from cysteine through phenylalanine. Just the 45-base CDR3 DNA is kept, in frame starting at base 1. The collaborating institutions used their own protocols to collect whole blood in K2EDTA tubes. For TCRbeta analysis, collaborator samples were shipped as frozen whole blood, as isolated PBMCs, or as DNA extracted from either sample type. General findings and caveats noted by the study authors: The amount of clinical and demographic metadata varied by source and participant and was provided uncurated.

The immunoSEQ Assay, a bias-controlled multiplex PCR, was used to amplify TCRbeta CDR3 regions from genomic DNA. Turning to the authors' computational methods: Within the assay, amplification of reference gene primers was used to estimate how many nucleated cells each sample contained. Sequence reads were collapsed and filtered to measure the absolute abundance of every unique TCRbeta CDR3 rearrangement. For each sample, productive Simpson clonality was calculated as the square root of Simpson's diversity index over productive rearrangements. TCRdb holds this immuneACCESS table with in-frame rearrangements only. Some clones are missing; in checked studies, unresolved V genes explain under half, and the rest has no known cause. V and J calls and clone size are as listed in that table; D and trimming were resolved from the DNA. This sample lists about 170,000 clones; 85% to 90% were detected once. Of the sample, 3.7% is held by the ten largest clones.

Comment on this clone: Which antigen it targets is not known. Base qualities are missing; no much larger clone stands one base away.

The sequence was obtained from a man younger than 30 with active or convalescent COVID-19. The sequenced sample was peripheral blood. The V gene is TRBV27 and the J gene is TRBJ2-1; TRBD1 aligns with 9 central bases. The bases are TGTGCCAGCAGTTTAGGACAGGGGCCTTACAATGAGCAGTTCTTC. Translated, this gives CASSLGQGPYNEQFF.